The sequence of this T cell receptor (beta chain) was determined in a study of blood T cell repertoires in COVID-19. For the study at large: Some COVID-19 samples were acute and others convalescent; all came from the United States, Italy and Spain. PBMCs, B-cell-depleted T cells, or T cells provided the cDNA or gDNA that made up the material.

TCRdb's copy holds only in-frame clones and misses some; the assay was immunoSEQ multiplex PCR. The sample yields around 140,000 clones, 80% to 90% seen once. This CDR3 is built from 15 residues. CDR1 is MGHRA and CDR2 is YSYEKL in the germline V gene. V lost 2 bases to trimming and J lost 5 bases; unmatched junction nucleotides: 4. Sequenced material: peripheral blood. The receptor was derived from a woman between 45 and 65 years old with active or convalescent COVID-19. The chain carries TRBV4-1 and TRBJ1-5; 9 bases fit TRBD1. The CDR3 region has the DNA TGCGCCAGCAGCCAACTGTGGGACAGGGATCAGCCCCAGCATTTT. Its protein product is CASSQLWDRDQPQHF.